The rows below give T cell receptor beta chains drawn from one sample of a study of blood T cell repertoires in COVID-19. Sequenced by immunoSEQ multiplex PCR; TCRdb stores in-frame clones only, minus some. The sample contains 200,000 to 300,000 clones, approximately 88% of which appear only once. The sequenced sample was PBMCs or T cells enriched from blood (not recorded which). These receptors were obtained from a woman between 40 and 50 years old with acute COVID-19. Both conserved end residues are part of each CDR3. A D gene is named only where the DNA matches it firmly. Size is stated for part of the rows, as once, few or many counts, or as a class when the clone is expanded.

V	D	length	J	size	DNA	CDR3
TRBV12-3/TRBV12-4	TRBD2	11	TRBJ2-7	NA	TGTGCCAGCCGACGGGGGGTCGAGCAGTACTTC	CASRRGVEQYF
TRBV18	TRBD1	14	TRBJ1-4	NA	TGTGCCAGCTCACCTGGGACAGGGGGTGAAAAACTGTTTTTT	CASSPGTGGEKLFF
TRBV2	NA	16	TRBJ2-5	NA	TGTGCCAGCAGTGTTGCGGGGGCGAGGGGTCAAGAGACCCAGTACTTC	CASSVAGARGQETQYF
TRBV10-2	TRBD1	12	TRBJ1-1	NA	TGCGCCAGCAGTGTCTGGGACAGTCAAGCTTTCTTT	CASSVWDSQAFF
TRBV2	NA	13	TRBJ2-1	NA	TGTGCCAGCAAATTCTCCTCCTACAATGAGCAGTTCTTC	CASKFSSYNEQFF
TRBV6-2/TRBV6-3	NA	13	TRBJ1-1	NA	TGTGCCAGCAGTTCGGGACAGAACACTGAAGCTTTCTTT	CASSSGQNTEAFF
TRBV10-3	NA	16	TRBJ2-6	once	TGTGCCATCAGTGATCGAGGGCCCTCTGGGGCCAACGTCCTGACTTTC	CAISDRGPSGANVLTF
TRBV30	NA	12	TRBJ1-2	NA	TGTGCCTGGAGTGTCCCCCCAGGCGGCTACACCTTC	CAWSVPPGGYTF
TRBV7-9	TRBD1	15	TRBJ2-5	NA	TGTGCCAGCAGCCAGGGGACAGGCCGACAAGAGACCCAGTACTTC	CASSQGTGRQETQYF
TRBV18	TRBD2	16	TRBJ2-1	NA	TGTGCCAGCTCGCCGTTAGCGGGGGCTGATCTGAATGAGCAGTTCTTC	CASSPLAGADLNEQFF
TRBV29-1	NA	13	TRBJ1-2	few	TGCAGCGTTGAGGACACAGGGAACTATGGCTACACCTTC	CSVEDTGNYGYTF
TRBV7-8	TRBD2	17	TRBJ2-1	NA	TGTGCCAGCAGCTCCCCGGGTGGACTAGCGGGGTACAATGAGCAGTTCTTC	CASSSPGGLAGYNEQFF
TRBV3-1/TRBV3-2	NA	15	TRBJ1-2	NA	TGTGCCAGCAGCCAAACCAAGGGAGCTAACTATGGCTACACCTTC	CASSQTKGANYGYTF
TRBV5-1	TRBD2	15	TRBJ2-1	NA	TGCGCCAGCAGCTCCTATAGCGGGGGGCACAATGAGCAGTTCTTC	CASSSYSGGHNEQFF
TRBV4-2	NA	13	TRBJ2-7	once	TGTGCCAGCAGCCAAGATCGAGGGAGCGAGCAGTACTTC	CASSQDRGSEQYF
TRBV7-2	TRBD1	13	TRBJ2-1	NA	TGTGCCAGCCGGACAGGGGGAAACAATGAGCAGTTCTTC	CASRTGGNNEQFF
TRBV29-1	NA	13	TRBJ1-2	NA	TGCAGCGTTCTCCGGGGGTCTAACTATGGCTACACCTTC	CSVLRGSNYGYTF
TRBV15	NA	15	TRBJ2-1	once	TGTGCCACCAGCAGAGACAGGGGAGCCTACAATGAGCAGTTCTTC	CATSRDRGAYNEQFF
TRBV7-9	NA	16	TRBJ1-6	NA	TGTGCCAGCAGCTTAGCGGTCGGGGGAACTATAAGACCCCTCCACTTT	CASSLAVGGTIRPLHF
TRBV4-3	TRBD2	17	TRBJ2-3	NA	TGCGCCAGCAGCCAAGATGTAGGACTAGGGATCACAGATACGCAGTATTTT	CASSQDVGLGITDTQYF
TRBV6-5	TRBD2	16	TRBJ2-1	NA	TGTGCCAGCAGTTACTCAGCGGGATCTGGGAGCAATGAGCAGTTCTTC	CASSYSAGSGSNEQFF
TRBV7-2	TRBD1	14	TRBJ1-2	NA	TGTGCCAGCAGCCCCTATGCAGGGGGCGATGGCTACACCTTC	CASSPYAGGDGYTF
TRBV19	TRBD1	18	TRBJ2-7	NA	TGTGCCACCAGAGGGGACTTTGCCGGGACAGGGACTATCTACGAGCAGTACTTC	CATRGDFAGTGTIYEQYF
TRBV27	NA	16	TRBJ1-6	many	TGTGCCAGCAGTTTATCGGAGGGTAGGATCAATTCACCCCTCCACTTT	CASSLSEGRINSPLHF
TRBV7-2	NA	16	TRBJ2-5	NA	TGTGCCAGCAGCTTATGGAGGACCGGACGTCAAGAGACCCAGTACTTC	CASSLWRTGRQETQYF
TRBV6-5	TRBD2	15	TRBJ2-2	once	TGTGCCAGCACCCTTAGCGGGGCGCTCTCGCAAGAGCTGTTTTTT	CASTLSGALSQELFF
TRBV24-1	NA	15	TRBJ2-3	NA	TGTGCCACCAGTGATTTGCGGCTAGATGTAGATACGCAGTATTTT	CATSDLRLDVDTQYF
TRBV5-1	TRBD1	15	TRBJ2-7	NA	TGCGCCAGCAGCTCGGGACAGCTAGGCTCCTACGAGCAGTACTTC	CASSSGQLGSYEQYF
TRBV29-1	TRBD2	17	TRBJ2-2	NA	TGCAGCGTAATAGGACTAGCGGGGGGCTCGAACACCGGGGAGCTGTTTTTT	CSVIGLAGGSNTGELFF
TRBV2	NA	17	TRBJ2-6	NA	TGTGCCAGCAGTAACTTCCAAGGGGTCTTGGGGGCCAACGTCCTGACTTTC	CASSNFQGVLGANVLTF
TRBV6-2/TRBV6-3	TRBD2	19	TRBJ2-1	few	TGTGCCAGCAGCTATGATTTCTACAGGGGCAGCGGGAGGTTGGATGAGCAGTTCTTC	CASSYDFYRGSGRLDEQFF
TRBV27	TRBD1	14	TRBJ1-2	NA	TGTGCCAGCAGTCCGCGACAGGGTTCGGCTGGCTACACCTTC	CASSPRQGSAGYTF
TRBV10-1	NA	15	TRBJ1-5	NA	TGCGCCAGCAGTGAGGCTTTGTCGTACAAGCAGCCCCAGCATTTT	CASSEALSYKQPQHF
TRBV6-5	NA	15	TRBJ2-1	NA	TGTGCCAGCAGCACCCACAGCCGGGAACGGAATGAGCAGTTCTTC	CASSTHSRERNEQFF
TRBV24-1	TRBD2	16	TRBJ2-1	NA	TGTGCCACCAGTGATTTGGCTAGGACTAGAGGTAATGAGCAGTTCTTC	CATSDLARTRGNEQFF
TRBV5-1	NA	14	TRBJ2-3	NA	TGCGCCAGCAGCTTGAATCCGGGGACAGATACGCAGTATTTT	CASSLNPGTDTQYF
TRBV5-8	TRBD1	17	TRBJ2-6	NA	TGTGCCAGCGTGACAGGGGCACCTTCTCTAAGGGCCAACGTCCTGACTTTC	CASVTGAPSLRANVLTF
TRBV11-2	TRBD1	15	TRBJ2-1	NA	TGTGCCAGCAGCTCACCGGGACAGGGTTCCAATGAGCAGTTCTTC	CASSSPGQGSNEQFF
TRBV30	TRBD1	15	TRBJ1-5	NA	TGTGCCTGGAGTACCGGGACAGGGGGCGTTCAGCCCCAGCATTTT	CAWSTGTGGVQPQHF
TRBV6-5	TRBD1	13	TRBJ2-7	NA	TGTGCCAGCAGAAGGACAGGGGGCTGGGAGCAGTACTTC	CASRRTGGWEQYF
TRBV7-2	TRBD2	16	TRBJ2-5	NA	TGTGCCAGCAGCTTAGACATTAGCGGGGGGTGGGAGACCCAGTACTTC	CASSLDISGGWETQYF
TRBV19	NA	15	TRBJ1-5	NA	TGTGCCAGTAGTATAGGGGGGGATAGCAATCAGCCCCAGCATTTT	CASSIGGDSNQPQHF
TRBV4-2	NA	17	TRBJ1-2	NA	TGTGCCAGCAGCCAAGCGCTTGGACAGCTTCTTAACTATGGCTACACCTTC	CASSQALGQLLNYGYTF
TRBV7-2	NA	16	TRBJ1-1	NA	TGTGCCAGCAGCTTTACCGGGACGACAGGGAACACTGAAGCTTTCTTT	CASSFTGTTGNTEAFF
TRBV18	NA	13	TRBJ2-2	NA	TGTGCCAGCTCACCGACTTGGACCGGGGAGCTGTTTTTT	CASSPTWTGELFF
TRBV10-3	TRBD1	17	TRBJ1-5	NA	TGTGCCATCAGTTCAAGGGGGCCCGGGAATAGCAATCAGCCCCAGCATTTT	CAISSRGPGNSNQPQHF
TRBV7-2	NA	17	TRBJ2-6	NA	TGTGCCAGCAGCTCAATCTCAGGAAACTCTGGGGCCAACGTCCTGACTTTC	CASSSISGNSGANVLTF
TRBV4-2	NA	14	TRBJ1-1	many	TGTGCCAGCAGCCAAGTTGGGGGGTTCGCTGAAGCTTTCTTT	CASSQVGGFAEAFF